This T cell receptor (beta chain) was sequenced for a study of identical twins. General observations from the study: A partial confounding effect on zero-insertion analyses could come from invariant MAIT and iNKT cells. Twin pairs had excess sharing that was weaker in beta out-of-frame sequences. Those out-of-frame alpha sequences shared by twins showed an excess of low generation probability.

The V end lost 6 bases, the J end lost 0 bases, and 18 bases lay between the germline ends. The CDR3 is 16 residues long. From the 5' RACE reads, TCRdb called clonotypes with MiXCR, one entry per CDR3 protein. Here the sample spans 200,000 to 300,000 distinct CDR3 sequences, 7.5% being singletons. This clonotype has only a few counts. No antigen is known for it. The data were also submitted as part of a second study, on yellow fever vaccine responses in identical twins.

V is TRBV12-3 or TRBV12-4 and J is TRBJ2-7; no clear D. The receptor's source is a woman between 18 and 30 years old in good health. The source material was CD8+ T cells sorted from blood. In DNA, the CDR3 is TGTGCCAGCAGCGCCCCCAGAGTGAGCTACTCCTACGAGCAGTACTTC. Encoded protein: CASSAPRVSYSYEQYF.